The sample holds one count of the clone carrying this T cell receptor beta chain. Its antigen is as yet unknown. This sample is part of a study of blood T cells in healthy people across ages. Study summary: About one barcoded TCR beta cDNA was captured per two T cells. Study outcomes and limitations: Per-million-T-cell TCR beta diversity fell roughly linearly with age.

Sample-barcoded 5' priming and a J-beta primer mix drove a second PCR of about 7 to 11 cycles. MiXCR was run by TCRdb on the 5' RACE reads, yielding one entry per CDR3 protein. This table has under 2,000,000 distinct CDR3 sequences, 40% to 55% appearing once. Looked up from germline, CDR1 is WNHNN and CDR2 is SYGVQD (reference sequence). V was clipped by 10 bases and J by 3 bases, with 20 bases between them. The CDR3 covers 15 residues. The sequenced sample consisted of blood. The clonotype comes from a woman in her forties in good health. The chain uses TRBV10-1 and TRBJ2-3, with D unclear. CDR3 sequence reads: CATQPSNSITDTQYF. The CDR3 region has the DNA TGCGCCACCCAGCCTTCTAACAGTATTACAGATACGCAGTATTTT.